One sample yielded the 20 T cell receptor beta chains listed below, sequenced in a study of cytomegalovirus exposure and HLA in healthy donors. PCR involved 60 Vbeta and 13 Jbeta primers. This table comes from immunoSEQ multiplex PCR, and its TCRdb copy is limited to in-frame clones, with some not included. The sample includes some 90,000 clones, over 75% of them seen just once. Sequenced input: PBMCs. Receptor source: a female donor in good health and CMV-seronegative.

The chain recombines TRBV28 with TRBJ2-2, with a possible D match to TRBD2 (5 bases). Germline CDR1 and CDR2: MDHEN and SYDVKM. The V end lost 9 bases, the J end lost 5 bases, and 13 bases lay between the germline ends. This CDR3 has 13 amino acids. In DNA form, the CDR3 reads TGTGCCAGTCTCGACCGGGGAACCGGGGAGCTGTTTTTT. It yields the protein CASLDRGTGELFF.

The V call is TRBV5-1, the J call TRBJ1-4; 9 bases are a match to TRBD1. Germline V gives CDR1 SGHRS, CDR2 YFSETQ. V was pared by 0 bases and J by 7 bases, with 7 bases of the junction left unmatched. The CDR3 sequence is 16 residues long. The CDR3 nucleotides are TGCGCCAGCAGCTTGGCCGGGGGACAGGGCGGTGAAAAACTGTTTTTT. Encoded protein: CASSLAGGQGGEKLFF. Full variable domain (remainder filled in from reference TRBV5-1 and TRBJ1-4): KAGVTQTPRYLIKTRGQQVTLSCSPISGHRSVSWYQQTPGQGLQFLFEYFSETQRNKGNFPGRFSGRQFSNSRSEMNVSTLELGDSALYLCASSLAGGQGGEKLFFGSGTQLSVL.

The chain uses TRBV5-6 and TRBJ2-7, with a weak D call TRBD2 (6 bases). The CDR3 is made up of 13 amino acids. In germline, CDR1 is SGHDT, CDR2 YYEEEE. V lost 3 bases, J lost 6 bases, and 13 bases lay in between. This CDR3 reads CASSSLEGGEQYF. CDR3 in DNA: TGTGCCAGCAGCTCTCTGGAGGGAGGCGAGCAGTACTTC.

This rearrangement joins TRBV11-2 to TRBJ2-3; D might be TRBD1 (6 bases). Deletions cut 1 base from V and 11 bases from J, with 10 bases between. CDR3 length: 12 residues. Germline loops: CDR1 SGHAT, CDR2 FQNNGV. CDR3 amino acids: CASSLGGTWQYF. The DNA of the CDR3 is TGTGCCAGCAGCTTAGGAGGGACATGGCAGTATTTT.

The rearrangement joins TRBV10-3 to TRBJ1-1; 8 nucleotides line up with TRBD1. This CDR3 contains 12 residues. Germline loops: CDR1 ENHRY, CDR2 SYGVKD. V shed 10 bases and J 9 bases; nucleotides not matched to a gene: 10. As DNA, the CDR3 is TGTGCCACAGCGGGACAGGAGATACAAGCTTTCTTT. Its protein is CATAGQEIQAFF.

This rearrangement joins TRBV6-1 to TRBJ1-5, with D possibly matching TRBD1 (6 bases). Germline CDR1 and CDR2: MNHNS and SASEGT. Trimming pared 10 bases from V and 3 bases from J, leaving 16 bases between. CDR3 size: 14 residues. The DNA of the CDR3 is TGTGCCACAACACAGGGTGGATTCAATCAGCCCCAGCATTTT. This translates into CATTQGGFNQPQHF.

The chain joins TRBV5-1 to TRBJ2-7; D gene unclear. This CDR3 comprises 11 residues. The germline V gene encodes CDR1 SGHRS and CDR2 YFSETQ. V lost 5 bases and J 6 bases, leaving 9 bases between the germline ends. Here the CDR3 reads CASSLSGEQYF. The CDR3 DNA reads TGCGCCAGCAGTCTCTCCGGCGAGCAGTACTTC. The full variable domain, completed using reference TRBV5-1 and TRBJ2-7, is KAGVTQTPRYLIKTRGQQVTLSCSPISGHRSVSWYQQTPGQGLQFLFEYFSETQRNKGNFPGRFSGRQFSNSRSEMNVSTLELGDSALYLCASSLSGEQYFGPGTRLTVT.

CDR3 loop: CASSPGLAGGQETQYF. In nucleotides, the CDR3 is TGCGCCAGCAGCCCGGGACTAGCGGGGGGCCAAGAGACCCAGTACTTC. This chain uses TRBV5-1 with TRBJ2-5, with 15 bases matching TRBD2. Germline V gene data show CDR1 as SGHRS and CDR2 as YFSETQ. This CDR3 is built from 16 residues. V was clipped by 4 bases and J by 1 base; unmatched bases: 2.

This rearrangement joins TRBV19 to TRBJ1-4; 7 bases align to TRBD1. Trimming cost V 7 bases and J 4 bases; bases outside gene matches: 6. CDR1 and CDR2 from the germline V gene are LNHDA and SQIVND (reference sequence). CDR3 length equals 14 residues. CDR3 loop: CASKRGRVNEKLFF. The CDR3 region has the DNA TGTGCCAGTAAGAGGGGGCGGGTTAATGAAAAACTGTTTTTT.

The chain uses TRBV7-8 and TRBJ2-2; tentative D call: TRBD2 (5 bases). V was shortened by 0 bases and J by 4 bases, with 6 bases between the two germline ends. The germline V gene encodes CDR1 SGHVS and CDR2 FQNEAQ. The length of the CDR3 is 14 residues. This CDR3 reads CASSLAGSTGELFF. CDR3 sequence (DNA): TGTGCCAGCAGCTTAGCTGGGAGCACCGGGGAGCTGTTTTTT.

This clone occurred once. The chain joins TRBV28 to TRBJ1-2; no firm D call. In germline, CDR1 is MDHEN, CDR2 SYDVKM. V dropped 6 bases and J dropped 4 bases, with 9 bases sitting between them. The CDR3 contains 12 residues. CDR3: CASSGSPYGYTF. The CDR3 nucleotides are TGTGCCAGCAGCGGGAGCCCCTATGGCTACACCTTC.

The J gene is TRBJ2-7, the V gene TRBV6-1; 10 positions agree with TRBD2. V shed 6 bases, J shed 3 bases, and the junction held 8 bases outside the gene matches. CDR3 size: 15 residues. Germline CDR1 and CDR2: MNHNS and SASEGT. CDR3 sequence: CASRPPAGGFYEQYF. The CDR3 DNA sequence: TGTGCCAGCAGGCCGCCAGCGGGGGGGTTCTACGAGCAGTACTTC.

The V call is TRBV19, the J call TRBJ2-3; D remains unclear. Germline V gene data show CDR1 as LNHDA and CDR2 as SQIVND (reference sequence). The germline V and J ends were trimmed by 6 bases and 6 bases, with 7 bases remaining between them. CDR3 length equals 11 residues. For the CDR3, the DNA is TGTGCCAGTAGCCCTCCCGATACGCAGTATTTT. Translation: CASSPPDTQYF.

This clone was found a few times. J is TRBJ2-1 and V is TRBV7-9, with D perhaps TRBD2 (6 bases). V lost 5 bases, J lost 6 bases, and 8 bases lay in between. This CDR3 is 12 amino acids long. Germline assignment: CDR1 SEHNR and CDR2 FQNEAQ (reference sequence). CDR3 nucleotides: TGTGCCAGCAGCGTGACTAGCAATGAGCAGTTCTTC. Translated, it gives CASSVTSNEQFF. The variable domain in full, completed from reference TRBV7-9 and TRBJ2-1, reads DTGVSQNPRHKITKRGQNVTFRCDPISEHNRLYWYRQTLGQGPEFLTYFQNEAQLEKSRLLSDRFSAERPKGSFSTLEIQRTEQGDSAMYLCASSVTSNEQFFGPGTRLTVL.

The V and J genes are TRBV6-1 and TRBJ1-4, with D possibly matching TRBD1 (5 bases). The germline V and J ends were trimmed by 4 bases and 5 bases, with 14 bases remaining between them. CDR3 length equals 15 residues. The germline V gene encodes CDR1 MNHNS and CDR2 SASEGT. CDR3 in amino acids: CASSVGGGGNEKLFF. CDR3 DNA sequence: TGTGCCAGCAGTGTTGGGGGGGGAGGGAATGAAAAACTGTTTTTT.

V and J are TRBV18 and TRBJ2-3, with TRBD2 matching 11 bases. This CDR3 has 18 residues. Germline V lookup: CDR1 KGHSH, CDR2 LQKENI. The trim removed 1 base at V and 6 bases at J, leaving 12 bases unmatched. The CDR3 sequence is CASSPQPLAGGGADTQYF. In nucleotides, the CDR3 is TGTGCCAGCTCACCACAACCCCTAGCGGGAGGTGGGGCGGATACGCAGTATTTT.

The chain carries TRBV29-1 and TRBJ1-1; D unresolved. V was pared by 7 bases and J by 13 bases, with 13 bases between. The CDR3 is 9 residues long. Germline V gene lookup returns CDR1 SQVTM and CDR2 ANQGSEA. The CDR3 DNA is TGCAGCGCCGGGCTTGGAGGTTTCTTT. Translating gives CSAGLGGFF.

The chain couples TRBV30 to TRBJ2-7, with 8 bases that match TRBD1. The CDR3 extends over 13 amino acids. CDR1 is GTSNPN, CDR2 SVGIG, per germline (reference sequence). Trimming removed 1 base from V and 5 bases from J; junction bases left unmatched: 4. The CDR3 here is CAWSDGQGNEQYF. The CDR3 DNA reads as TGTGCCTGGAGTGACGGACAGGGTAACGAGCAGTACTTC.

The genes are TRBV20-1 and TRBJ1-2, with D tentatively TRBD1 (5 bases). Germline CDR1 reads DFQATT; CDR2 reads SNEGSKA (reference sequence). The length of the CDR3 is 11 residues. V lost 1 base to trimming and J lost 11 bases, with 11 bases between them. DNA for the CDR3: TGCAGTGCTAGAGGACTGACAGTTTACACCTTC. Translating gives CSARGLTVYTF.

This chain joins TRBV7-8 and TRBJ1-5; the D is unclear. The CDR3 extends over 14 amino acids. Trimming left V 0 bases short and J 1 base short, with 4 bases between. Germline assignment: CDR1 SGHVS and CDR2 FQNEAQ. The chain's CDR3 is CASSLAQSNQPQHF. CDR3 coding DNA: TGTGCCAGCAGCTTAGCGCAGAGCAATCAGCCCCAGCATTTT.